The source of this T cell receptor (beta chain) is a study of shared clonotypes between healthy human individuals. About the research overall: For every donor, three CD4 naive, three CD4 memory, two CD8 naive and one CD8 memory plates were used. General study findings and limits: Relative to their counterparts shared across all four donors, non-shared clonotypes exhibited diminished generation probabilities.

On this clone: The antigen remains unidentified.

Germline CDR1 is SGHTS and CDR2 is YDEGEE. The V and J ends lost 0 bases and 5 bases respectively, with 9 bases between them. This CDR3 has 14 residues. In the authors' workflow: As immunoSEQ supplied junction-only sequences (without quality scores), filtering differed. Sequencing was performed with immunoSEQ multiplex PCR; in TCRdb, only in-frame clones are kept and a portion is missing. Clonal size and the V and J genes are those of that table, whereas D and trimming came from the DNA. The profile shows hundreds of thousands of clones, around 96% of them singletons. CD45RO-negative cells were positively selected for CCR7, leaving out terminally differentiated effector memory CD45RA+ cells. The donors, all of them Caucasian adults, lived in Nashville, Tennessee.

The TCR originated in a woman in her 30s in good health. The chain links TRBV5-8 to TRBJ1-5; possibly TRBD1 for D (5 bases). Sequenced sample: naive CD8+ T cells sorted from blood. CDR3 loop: CASSLVGGYQPQHF. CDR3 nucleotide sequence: TGTGCCAGCAGCTTGGTGGGGGGGTATCAGCCCCAGCATTTT.